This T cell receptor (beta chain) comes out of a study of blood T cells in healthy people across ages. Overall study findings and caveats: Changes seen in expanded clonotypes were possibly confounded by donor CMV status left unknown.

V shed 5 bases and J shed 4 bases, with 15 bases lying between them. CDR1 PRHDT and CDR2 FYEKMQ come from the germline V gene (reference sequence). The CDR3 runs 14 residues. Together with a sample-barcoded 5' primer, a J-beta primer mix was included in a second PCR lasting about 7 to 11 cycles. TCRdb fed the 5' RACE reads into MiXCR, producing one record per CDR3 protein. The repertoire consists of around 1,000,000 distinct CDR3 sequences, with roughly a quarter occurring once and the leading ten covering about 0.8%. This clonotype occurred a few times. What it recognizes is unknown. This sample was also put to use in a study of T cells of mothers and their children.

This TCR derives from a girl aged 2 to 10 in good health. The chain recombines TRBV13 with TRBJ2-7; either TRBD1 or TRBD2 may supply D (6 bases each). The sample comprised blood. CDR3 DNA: TGTGCCAGCAGCCCCCCTCGGGGGCGGTACGAGCAGTACTTC. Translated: CASSPPRGRYEQYF. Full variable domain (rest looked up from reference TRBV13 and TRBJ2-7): AAGVIQSPRHLIKEKRETATLKCYPIPRHDTVYWYQQGPGQDPQFLISFYEKMQSDKGSIPDRFSAQQFSDYHSELNMSSLELGDSALYFCASSPPRGRYEQYFGPGTRLTVT.